Below are 9 T cell receptor beta chains sequenced from a single sample in a study of shared clonotypes between healthy human individuals. This table comes from immunoSEQ multiplex PCR, and its TCRdb copy is limited to in-frame clones, with some not included. The table includes around 2.5 million clones, roughly 93% detected once. Specimen: naive CD4+ T cells from PBMCs. Specified subset: CD45RA+ positively selected. The receptors shown here come from a man between 18 and 29 years old in good health. Some clones in this sample may be carry-over from other donors' samples.

This chain links TRBV4-3 with TRBJ2-2, with a weak D call TRBD2 (6 bases). V shed 4 bases and J shed 4 bases, with 10 bases lying between them. The germline gives CDR1 LGHNA, CDR2 YSLEER. There are 14 residues in the CDR3. CDR3 sequence reads: CASSREASTGELFF. CDR3 in DNA: TGCGCCAGCAGCCGGGAGGCGAGCACCGGGGAGCTGTTTTTT.

The chain carries TRBV6-1 and TRBJ1-4; the D gene is possibly TRBD1 (6 bases). CDR3 length: 13 residues. The germline gives CDR1 MNHNS, CDR2 SASEGT. The V end was cut by 6 bases, the J end by 1 base, with 6 bases between. The CDR3 is CASRDRTNEKLFF. The CDR3 DNA reads as TGTGCCAGCAGGGACAGAACTAATGAAAAACTGTTTTTT.

J is TRBJ2-1 and V is TRBV5-1; the match to TRBD2 covers 7 bases. Germline assignment: CDR1 SGHRS and CDR2 YFSETQ. Trimming took 4 bases from V and 0 from J; bases not matched to a gene: 4. CDR3 size: 15 residues. The CDR3 sequence is CASSAGTNSYNEQFF. Here the CDR3 DNA reads TGCGCCAGCAGCGCCGGGACTAACTCCTACAATGAGCAGTTCTTC. The whole variable domain, filled in from reference TRBV5-1 and TRBJ2-1, reads KAGVTQTPRYLIKTRGQQVTLSCSPISGHRSVSWYQQTPGQGLQFLFEYFSETQRNKGNFPGRFSGRQFSNSRSEMNVSTLELGDSALYLCASSAGTNSYNEQFFGPGTRLTVL.

The table lists this clone with a count of one. At one end, the junction sequence differs from germline, possibly due to a read error. The V and J genes are TRBV7-2 and TRBJ2-1, with 10 bases aligning to TRBD2. Germline lookup yields CDR1 SGHTA and CDR2 FQGNSA. This CDR3 comprises 15 residues. In nucleotides, the CDR3 is TGTGCCAGCAGCTTAGTTGTAGGTAGCGGGAGGTCCTGGGTCTTC. Translating it yields CASSLVVGSGRSWVF.

V is TRBV5-8 and J is TRBJ1-5; D possibly corresponds to TRBD1 (6 bases). The V gene's germline CDR1 is SGHTS and CDR2 YDEGEE. This CDR3 region has 15 residues. The V and J ends lost 0 bases and 0 bases respectively, with 7 bases between them. Written as DNA, the CDR3 is TGTGCCAGCAGCTTGGGACAGGTTAGCAATCAGCCCCAGCATTTT. Its translation: CASSLGQVSNQPQHF.

The chain combines TRBV5-1 with TRBJ1-1, with D possibly being TRBD1 (5 bases). This CDR3 region has 14 residues. V gave up 3 bases and J gave up 4 bases, with 13 bases separating them. The germline V gene encodes CDR1 SGHRS and CDR2 YFSETQ. CDR3 loop: CASSSQARGTEAFF. CDR3 coding DNA: TGCGCCAGCAGCTCACAGGCGAGGGGCACTGAAGCTTTCTTT. The full variable domain, with the rest looked up from reference TRBV5-1 and TRBJ1-1, is KAGVTQTPRYLIKTRGQQVTLSCSPISGHRSVSWYQQTPGQGLQFLFEYFSETQRNKGNFPGRFSGRQFSNSRSEMNVSTLELGDSALYLCASSSQARGTEAFFGQGTRLTVV.

Written as DNA, the CDR3 is TGTGCCAGCACCACCCCCGCGAACACCGGGGAGCTGTTTTTT. Its protein product is CASTTPANTGELFF. The V gene is TRBV7-9, the J gene TRBJ2-2; no firm D call. Per the germline V gene, CDR1 is SEHNR and CDR2 is FQNEAQ (reference sequence). V lost 7 bases and J lost 0, with 9 bases in between. CDR3 length: 14 residues. Variable domain in full (rest from reference TRBV7-9 and TRBJ2-2): DTGVSQNPRHKITKRGQNVTFRCDPISEHNRLYWYRQTLGQGPEFLTYFQNEAQLEKSRLLSDRFSAERPKGSFSTLEIQRTEQGDSAMYLCASTTPANTGELFFGEGSRLTVL.

The gene calls are TRBV18 and TRBJ2-2; possible D gene TRBD2, 7 bases. Germline CDR1 is KGHSH and CDR2 is LQKENI. This CDR3 spans 15 amino acids. Trimming pared 3 bases from V and 4 bases from J, leaving 12 bases between. DNA for the CDR3: TGTGCCAGCTCACCGGGGGGGCTTGGCACCGGGGAGCTGTTTTTT. Residues: CASSPGGLGTGELFF.

J is TRBJ2-1 and V is TRBV5-1; D possibly matches TRBD1 or TRBD2 (6 bases each). Between the trimmed V and J ends, which lost 5 bases and 7 bases, there was a span of 22 bases. CDR1 is SGHRS, CDR2 YFSETQ, per germline. This CDR3 region has 16 residues. The CDR3 protein is CASSPAPGATSNEQFF. The CDR3 DNA reads as TGCGCCAGCAGTCCGGCTCCAGGGGCGACTAGTAATGAGCAGTTCTTC.